The table lists the clone carrying this T cell receptor (beta chain) with many counts. What it binds is not known. The germline gives CDR1 MNHEY, CDR2 SVGAGI. The junction had 3 bases not matched to a gene; V was cut back by 6 bases and J by 10 bases. The CDR3 runs to 12 residues. TCR cDNA, made by 5'RACE template switching, carried an added universal primer site and UMIs. TCRdb independently ran MiXCR on the 5' RACE reads; one entry per CDR3 protein. The table lists around 140,000 distinct CDR3 sequences, approximately 6.6% of them singletons, with over 0.55% in the top ten. These data belong to a study of T cells after yellow fever vaccination. Points from the study as a whole: The study found a weaker secondary response that peaked faster, day 5 versus 15.

The chain couples TRBV6-5 to TRBJ1-6; 7 bases are a match to TRBD1. The TCR comes from a man aged 25-45 years who received the YFV17D yellow fever vaccine. The sequenced sample was CD4+ T cells sorted from PBMCs, obtained 10 days after the yellow fever booster vaccination. The DNA for the CDR3 is TGTGCCAGCAGGGGACAGCGCTCACCCCTCCACTTT. Translating gives CASRGQRSPLHF.